The entry below gives a single T cell receptor beta chain sequence along with its context. Its cognate antigen is unknown. The record originates from a study of T cell repertoires in cytomegalovirus infection. TCRdb independently ran MiXCR on the reads; one entry per CDR3 protein. This table holds fewer than 200,000 distinct CDR3 sequences, about 22% found once. The germline V gene has CDR1 LGHNA and CDR2 YSLEER. V shed 2 bases and J shed 1 base, with 5 bases lying between them. This CDR3 spans 13 amino acids. The chain links TRBV4-3 to TRBJ1-1; no reliable D call. This sequence originates from a human donor in good health (CMV status not recorded). Some clones in this sample may be carry-over from other donors' samples. Source: CD8+ T cells from cultured PBMCs, taken from culture after CMV antigen stimulation. CDR3 in amino acids: CASSQKSNTEAFF. CDR3 sequence (DNA): TGCGCCAGCAGCCAAAAGTCGAACACTGAAGCTTTCTTT.